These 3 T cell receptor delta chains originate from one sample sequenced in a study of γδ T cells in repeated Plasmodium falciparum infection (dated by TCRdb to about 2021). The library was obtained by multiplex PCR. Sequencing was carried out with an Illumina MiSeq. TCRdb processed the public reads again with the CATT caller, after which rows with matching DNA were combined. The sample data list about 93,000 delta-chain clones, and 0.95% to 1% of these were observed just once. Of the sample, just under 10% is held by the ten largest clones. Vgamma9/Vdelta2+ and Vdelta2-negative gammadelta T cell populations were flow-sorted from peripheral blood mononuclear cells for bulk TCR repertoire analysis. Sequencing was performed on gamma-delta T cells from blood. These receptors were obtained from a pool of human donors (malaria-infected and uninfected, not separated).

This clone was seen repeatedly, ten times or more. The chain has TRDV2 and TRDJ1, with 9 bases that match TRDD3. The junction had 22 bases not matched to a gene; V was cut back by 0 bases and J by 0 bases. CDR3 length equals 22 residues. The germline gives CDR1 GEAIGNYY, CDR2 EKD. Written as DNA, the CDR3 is TGTGCCTGTGACACCGCCTTCCACGTTACTGGGGGACGAGACCCGTACACCGATAAACTCATCTTT. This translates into CACDTAFHVTGGRDPYTDKLIF.

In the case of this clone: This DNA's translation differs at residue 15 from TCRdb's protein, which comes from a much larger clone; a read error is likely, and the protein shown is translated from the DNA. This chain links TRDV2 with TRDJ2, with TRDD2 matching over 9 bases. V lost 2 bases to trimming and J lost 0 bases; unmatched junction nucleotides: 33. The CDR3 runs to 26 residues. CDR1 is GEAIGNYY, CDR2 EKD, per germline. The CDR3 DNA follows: TGTGCCTGTGACAGAATCCCTTCCTACGGAGCCGGGAGTCCCGTGGGACTAGGAGCTTTGACAGCACAACTCTTCTTT. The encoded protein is CACDRIPSYGAGSPVGLGALTAQLFF.

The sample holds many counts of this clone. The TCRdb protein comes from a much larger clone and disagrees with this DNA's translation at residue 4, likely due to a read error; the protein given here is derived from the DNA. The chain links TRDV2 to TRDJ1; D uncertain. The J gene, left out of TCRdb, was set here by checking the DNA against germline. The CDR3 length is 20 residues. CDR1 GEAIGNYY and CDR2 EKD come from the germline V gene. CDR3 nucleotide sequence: TGTGCCTGTAACACCATCCTGGCCAGCCCCCAAAACTACTACGGCGATAAACTCATCTTT. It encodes CACNTILASPQNYYGDKLIF.